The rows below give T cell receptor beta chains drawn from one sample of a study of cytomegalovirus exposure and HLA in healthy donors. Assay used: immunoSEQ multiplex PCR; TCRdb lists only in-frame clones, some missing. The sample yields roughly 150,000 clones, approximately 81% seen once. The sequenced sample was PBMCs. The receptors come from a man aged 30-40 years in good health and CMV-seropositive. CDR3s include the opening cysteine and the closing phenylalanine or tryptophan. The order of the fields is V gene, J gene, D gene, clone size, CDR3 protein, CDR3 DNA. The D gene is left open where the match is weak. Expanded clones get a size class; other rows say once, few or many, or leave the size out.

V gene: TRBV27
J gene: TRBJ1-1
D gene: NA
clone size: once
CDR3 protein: CASRNRGTEAFF
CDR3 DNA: TGTGCCAGCCGCAACCGAGGCACTGAAGCTTTCTTT

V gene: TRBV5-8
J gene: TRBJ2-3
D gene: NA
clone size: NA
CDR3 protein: CASSPRWMEADTQYF
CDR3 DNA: TGTGCCAGCAGTCCCCGATGGATGGAGGCAGATACGCAGTATTTT

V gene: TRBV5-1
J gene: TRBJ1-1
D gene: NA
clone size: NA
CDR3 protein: CASSAQGVLTEAFF
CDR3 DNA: TGCGCCAGCAGCGCACAGGGTGTCTTAACTGAAGCTTTCTTT

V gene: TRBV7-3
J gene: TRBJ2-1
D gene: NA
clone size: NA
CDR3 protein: CASSPTGLYNEQFF
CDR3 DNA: TGTGCCAGCAGCCCCACAGGCCTCTACAATGAGCAGTTCTTC

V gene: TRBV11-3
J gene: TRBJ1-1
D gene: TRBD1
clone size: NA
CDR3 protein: CASSPWDRGLTEAFF
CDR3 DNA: TGTGCCAGCAGCCCCTGGGACAGGGGGCTCACTGAAGCTTTCTTT

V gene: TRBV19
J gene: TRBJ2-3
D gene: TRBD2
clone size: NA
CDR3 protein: CASSILSGGGTDTQYF
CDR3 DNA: TGTGCCAGTAGTATTCTTAGCGGGGGGGGCACAGATACGCAGTATTTT

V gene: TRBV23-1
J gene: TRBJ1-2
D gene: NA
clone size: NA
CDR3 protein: CASSHMPRTNYGYTF
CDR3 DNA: TGCGCCAGCAGCCACATGCCCCGCACTAACTATGGCTACACCTTC

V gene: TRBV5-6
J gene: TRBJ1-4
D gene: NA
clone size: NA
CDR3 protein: CASSLGATNEKLFF
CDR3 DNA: TGTGCCAGCAGCTTGGGAGCAACTAATGAAAAACTGTTTTTT

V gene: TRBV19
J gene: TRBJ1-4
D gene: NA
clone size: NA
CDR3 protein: CASSLPLFRGIGANEKLFF
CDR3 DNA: TGTGCCAGTAGCCTACCTTTATTCCGGGGTATAGGCGCAAATGAAAAACTGTTTTTT

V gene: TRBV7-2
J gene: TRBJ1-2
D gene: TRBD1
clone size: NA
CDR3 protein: CASSLRTGEYGYTF
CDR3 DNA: TGTGCCAGCAGCCTTCGGACAGGGGAATATGGCTACACCTTC

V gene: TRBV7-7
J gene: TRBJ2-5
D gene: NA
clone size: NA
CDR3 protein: CASSLVRQETQYF
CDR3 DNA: TGTGCTAGCAGCTTAGTACGGCAAGAGACCCAGTACTTC

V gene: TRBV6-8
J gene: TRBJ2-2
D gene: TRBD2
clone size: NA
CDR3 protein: CASRAETSGVTGELFF
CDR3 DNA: TGTGCCAGCAGGGCTGAGACTAGCGGGGTCACCGGGGAGCTGTTTTTT

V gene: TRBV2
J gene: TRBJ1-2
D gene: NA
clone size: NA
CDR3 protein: CASSDVGQVGYTF
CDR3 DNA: TGTGCCAGCAGTGACGTAGGACAAGTGGGCTACACCTTC

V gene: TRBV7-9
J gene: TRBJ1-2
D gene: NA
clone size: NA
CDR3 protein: CASSQWIRDYGYTF
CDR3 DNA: TGTGCCAGCAGCCAATGGATCAGGGACTATGGCTACACCTTC

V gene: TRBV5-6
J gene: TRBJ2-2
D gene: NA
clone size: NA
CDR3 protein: CASSFDGVNTGELFF
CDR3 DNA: TGTGCCAGCAGCTTTGACGGGGTAAACACCGGGGAGCTGTTTTTT

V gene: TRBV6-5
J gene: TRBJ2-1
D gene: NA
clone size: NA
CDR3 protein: CASSYSKEGDEQFF
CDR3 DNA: TGTGCCAGCAGTTACTCAAAAGAGGGCGATGAGCAGTTCTTC

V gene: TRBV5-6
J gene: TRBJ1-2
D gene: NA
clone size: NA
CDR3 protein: CASSLGANYGYTF
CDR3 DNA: TGTGCCAGCAGCTTGGGGGCAAACTATGGCTACACCTTC

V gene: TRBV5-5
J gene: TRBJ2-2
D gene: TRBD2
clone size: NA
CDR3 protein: CASSPNSGTNTGELFF
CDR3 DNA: TGTGCCAGCAGCCCGAATAGCGGGACGAACACCGGGGAGCTGTTTTTT

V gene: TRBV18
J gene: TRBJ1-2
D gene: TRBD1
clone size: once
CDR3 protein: CASSPSTGVDYGYTF
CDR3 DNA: TGTGCCAGCTCACCCTCGACAGGGGTAGACTATGGCTACACCTTC

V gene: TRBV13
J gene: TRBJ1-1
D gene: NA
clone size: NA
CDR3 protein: CASSLHREAEAFF
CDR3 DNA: TGTGCCAGCAGCCTCCACAGAGAAGCTGAAGCTTTCTTT

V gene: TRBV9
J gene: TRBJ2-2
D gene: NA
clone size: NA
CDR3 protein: CASSPFYTGRWSTGELFF
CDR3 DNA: TGTGCCAGCAGCCCCTTCTACACAGGGAGATGGAGCACCGGGGAGCTGTTTTTT

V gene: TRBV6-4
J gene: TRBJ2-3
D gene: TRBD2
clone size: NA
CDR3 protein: CASSFVAGVRTDTQYF
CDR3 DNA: TGTGCCAGCAGCTTCGTAGCGGGAGTTCGCACAGATACGCAGTATTTT

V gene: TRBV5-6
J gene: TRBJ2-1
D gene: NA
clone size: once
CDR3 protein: CASRTRRDYSYNEQFF
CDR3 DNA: TGTGCCAGCAGGACCCGGCGAGACTACTCCTACAATGAGCAGTTCTTC

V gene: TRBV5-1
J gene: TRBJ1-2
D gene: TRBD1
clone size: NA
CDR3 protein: CASRGQGDYGYTF
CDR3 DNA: TGCGCCAGCAGGGGACAGGGAGATTATGGCTACACCTTC

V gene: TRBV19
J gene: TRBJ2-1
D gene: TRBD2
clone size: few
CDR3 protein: CASSPTSGKTSYNEQFF
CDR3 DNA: TGTGCCAGTAGTCCGACTAGCGGGAAAACCTCCTACAATGAGCAGTTCTTC

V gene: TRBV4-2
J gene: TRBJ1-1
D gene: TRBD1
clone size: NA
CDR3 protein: CASSPWTGTAEAFF
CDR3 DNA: TGTGCCAGCAGCCCTTGGACAGGGACGGCTGAAGCTTTCTTT

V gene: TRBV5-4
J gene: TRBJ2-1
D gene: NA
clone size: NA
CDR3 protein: CASGPLREQFF
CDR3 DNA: TGTGCCAGCGGGCCCCTCCGCGAGCAGTTCTTC

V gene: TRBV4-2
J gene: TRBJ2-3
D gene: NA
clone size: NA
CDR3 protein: CASSQANGSPTDTQYF
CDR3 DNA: TGTGCCAGCAGCCAAGCGAACGGGAGCCCCACAGATACGCAGTATTTT

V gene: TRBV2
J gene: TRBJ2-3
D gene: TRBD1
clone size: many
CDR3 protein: CASAGQGVGDTQYF
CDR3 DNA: TGTGCCAGCGCAGGGCAGGGGGTCGGAGATACGCAGTATTTT